This record covers a single T cell receptor (beta chain). The target antigen is unknown. This CDR3 has 17 residues. From germline, CDR1 is SGHAT and CDR2 FQNNGV. V was clipped by 3 bases and J by 1 base; unmatched bases: 7. The sample comes from a study of graft-versus-host responses after intestinal transplantation. At the level of the study: The study gave all recipients anti-thymocyte globulin induction, then tacrolimus and steroids for roughly 3 years.

Overall study findings and caveats: Some patients had graft-donor T cell macrochimerism, and their allografts showed high graft-versus-host to host-versus-graft clonal ratios. Recipient marrow contained GvH clones, some of which appeared first in ileum or blood. Early declines in HvG clones that occurred post-transplant were associated with peak circulating GvH clone levels.

Profiled with immunoSEQ multiplex PCR; TCRdb holds only in-frame clones, not every one. The sample has tens of thousands of clones, about 90% seen once; the top ten hold approximately 5.1%. The chain employs TRBV11-2 and TRBJ2-1; 9 bases match TRBD2. The TCR comes from a human patient who received an intestinal transplant, so some T cells may come from the graft donor. Here the sequenced sample was PBMCs, taken 650 to 690 days after intestinal transplant. For the CDR3, the DNA is TGTGCCAGCAGCTTGACAAGAGCGGGGGGTTCCTACAATGAGCAGTTCTTC. This encodes CASSLTRAGGSYNEQFF.